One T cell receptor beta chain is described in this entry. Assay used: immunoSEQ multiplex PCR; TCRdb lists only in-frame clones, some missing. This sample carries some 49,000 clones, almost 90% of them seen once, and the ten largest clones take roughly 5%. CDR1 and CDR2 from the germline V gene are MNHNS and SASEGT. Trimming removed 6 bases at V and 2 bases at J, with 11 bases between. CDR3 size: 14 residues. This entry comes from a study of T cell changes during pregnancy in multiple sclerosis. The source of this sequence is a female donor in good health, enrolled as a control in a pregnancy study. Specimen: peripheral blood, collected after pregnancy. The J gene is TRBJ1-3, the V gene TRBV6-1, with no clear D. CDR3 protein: CASSDYIPGNTIYF. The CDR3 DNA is TGTGCCAGCAGCGATTACATACCTGGAAACACCATATATTTT.